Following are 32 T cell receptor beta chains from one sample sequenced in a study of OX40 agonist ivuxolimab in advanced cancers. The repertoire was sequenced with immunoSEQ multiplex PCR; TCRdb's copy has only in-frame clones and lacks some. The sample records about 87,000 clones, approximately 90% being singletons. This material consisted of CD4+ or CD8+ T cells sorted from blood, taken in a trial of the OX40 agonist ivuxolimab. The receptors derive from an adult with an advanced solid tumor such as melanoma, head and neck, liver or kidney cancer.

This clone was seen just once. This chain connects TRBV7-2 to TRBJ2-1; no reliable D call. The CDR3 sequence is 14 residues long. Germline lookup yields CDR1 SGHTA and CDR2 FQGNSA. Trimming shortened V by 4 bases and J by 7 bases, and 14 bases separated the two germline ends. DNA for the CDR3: TGTGCCAGCAGCTCCAACTCCCTAGGGAATGAGCAGTTCTTC. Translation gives CASSSNSLGNEQFF.

The CDR3 loop is CASRKTGGGQPQHF. CDR3 bases: TGTGCCAGCAGAAAGACAGGGGGGGGTCAGCCCCAGCATTTT. The chain employs TRBV6-6 and TRBJ1-5, with 9 bases matching TRBD1. V lost 6 bases to trimming and J lost 6 bases; unmatched junction nucleotides: 6. The CDR3 runs 14 residues. The V gene's germline CDR1 is MNHNY and CDR2 SVGAGI (reference sequence).

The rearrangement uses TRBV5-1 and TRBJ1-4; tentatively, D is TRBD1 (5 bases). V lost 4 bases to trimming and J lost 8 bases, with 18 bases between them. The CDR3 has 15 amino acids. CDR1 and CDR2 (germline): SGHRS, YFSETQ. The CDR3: CASSHNTGVGEKLFF. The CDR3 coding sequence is TGCGCCAGCAGCCATAATACGGGGGTAGGGGAAAAACTGTTTTTT.

CDR3 protein: CASSLGTGFGEQYF. CDR3 nucleotides: TGTGCCAGCAGCTTAGGGACAGGGTTTGGCGAGCAGTACTTC. V and J are TRBV5-6 and TRBJ2-7; 9 bases line up with TRBD1. This CDR3 is 14 amino acids long. Per germline, CDR1 SGHDT and CDR2 YYEEEE. The junction had 6 bases not matched to a gene; V was cut back by 2 bases and J by 6 bases.

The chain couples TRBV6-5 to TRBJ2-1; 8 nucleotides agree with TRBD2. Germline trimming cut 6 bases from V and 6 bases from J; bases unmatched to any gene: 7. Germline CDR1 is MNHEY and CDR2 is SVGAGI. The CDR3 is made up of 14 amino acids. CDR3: CASSGGATGNEQFF. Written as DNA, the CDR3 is TGTGCCAGCAGCGGGGGGGCCACGGGCAATGAGCAGTTCTTC.

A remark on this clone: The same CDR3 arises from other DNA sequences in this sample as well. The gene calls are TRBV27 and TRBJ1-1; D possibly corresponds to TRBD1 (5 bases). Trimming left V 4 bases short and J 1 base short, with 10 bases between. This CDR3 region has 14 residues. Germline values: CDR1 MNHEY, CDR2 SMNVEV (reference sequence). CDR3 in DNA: TGTGCCAGCAGTTGGGGGGGACCGAACACTGAAGCTTTCTTT. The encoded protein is CASSWGGPNTEAFF.

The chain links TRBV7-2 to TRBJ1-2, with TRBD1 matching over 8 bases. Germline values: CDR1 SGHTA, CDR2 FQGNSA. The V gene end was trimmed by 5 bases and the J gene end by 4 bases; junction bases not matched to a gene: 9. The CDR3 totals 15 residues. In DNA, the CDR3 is TGTGCCAGCAGCCGGCCGGGACAGGCCTTCTATGGCTACACCTTC. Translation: CASSRPGQAFYGYTF.

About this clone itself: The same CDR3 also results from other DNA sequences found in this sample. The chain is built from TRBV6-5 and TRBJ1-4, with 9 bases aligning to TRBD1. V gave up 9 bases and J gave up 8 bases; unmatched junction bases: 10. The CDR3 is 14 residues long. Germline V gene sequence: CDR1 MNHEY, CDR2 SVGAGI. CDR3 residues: CASRPGQGSEKLFF. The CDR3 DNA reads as TGTGCCAGTAGACCGGGACAGGGATCCGAAAAACTGTTTTTT.

In nucleotides, the CDR3 is TGTGCCATCAGTGAGCCAGGGGCTGGAAACACCATATATTTT. It is translated as CAISEPGAGNTIYF. J is TRBJ1-3 and V is TRBV10-3, with a weak D call TRBD1 (6 bases). This CDR3 has 14 residues. V shed 2 bases and J shed 2 bases, with 7 bases lying between them. In germline, CDR1 is ENHRY, CDR2 SYGVKD.

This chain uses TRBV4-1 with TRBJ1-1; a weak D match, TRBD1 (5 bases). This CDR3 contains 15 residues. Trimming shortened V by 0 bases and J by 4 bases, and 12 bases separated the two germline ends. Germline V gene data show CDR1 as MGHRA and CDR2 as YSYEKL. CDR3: CASSQDRAGPTEAFF. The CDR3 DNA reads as TGCGCCAGCAGCCAAGATCGCGCAGGGCCCACTGAAGCTTTCTTT.

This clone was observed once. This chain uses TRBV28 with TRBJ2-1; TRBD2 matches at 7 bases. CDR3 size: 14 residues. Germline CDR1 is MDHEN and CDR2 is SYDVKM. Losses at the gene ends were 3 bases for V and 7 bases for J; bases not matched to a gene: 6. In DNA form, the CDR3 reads TGTGCCAGCAGTTTCCGGGAGGCGAGGAATGAGCAGTTCTTC. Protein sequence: CASSFREARNEQFF.

The CDR3: CASSEERGPYEQYF. CDR3 DNA sequence: TGTGCCAGCAGTGAGGAACGGGGGCCCTACGAGCAGTACTTC. The rearrangement joins TRBV2 to TRBJ2-7; D might be TRBD1 or TRBD2, each matching 6 bases. The CDR3 is 14 amino acids. Germline CDR1 reads SNHLY; CDR2 reads FYNNEI. V was shortened by 3 bases and J by 2 bases, with 11 bases between the two germline ends.

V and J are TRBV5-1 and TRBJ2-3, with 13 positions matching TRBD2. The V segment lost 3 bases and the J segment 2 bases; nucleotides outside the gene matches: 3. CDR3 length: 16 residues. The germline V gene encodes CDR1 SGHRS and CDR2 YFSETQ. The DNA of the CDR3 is TGCGCCAGCAGCTCCGGACTAGCGGGGGCCACAGATACGCAGTATTTT. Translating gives CASSSGLAGATDTQYF.

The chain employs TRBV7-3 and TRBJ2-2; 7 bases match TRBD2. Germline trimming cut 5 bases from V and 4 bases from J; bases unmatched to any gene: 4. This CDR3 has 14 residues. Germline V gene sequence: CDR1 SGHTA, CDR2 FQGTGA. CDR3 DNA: TGTGCCAGCAGCCGTGGGAGGGGCACCGGGGAGCTGTTTTTT. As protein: CASSRGRGTGELFF.

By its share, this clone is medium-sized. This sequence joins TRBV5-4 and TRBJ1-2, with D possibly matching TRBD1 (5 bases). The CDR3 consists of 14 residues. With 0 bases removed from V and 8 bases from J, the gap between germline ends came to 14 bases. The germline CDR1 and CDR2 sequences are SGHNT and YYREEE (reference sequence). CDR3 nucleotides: TGTGCCAGCAGCTTGGTGGGGGAAGGCGCAGGCTACACCTTC. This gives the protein CASSLVGEGAGYTF.

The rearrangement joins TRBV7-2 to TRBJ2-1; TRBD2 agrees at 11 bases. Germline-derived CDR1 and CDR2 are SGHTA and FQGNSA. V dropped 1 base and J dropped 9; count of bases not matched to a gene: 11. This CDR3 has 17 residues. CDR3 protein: CASSLEAWVAGGAEQFF. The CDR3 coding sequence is TGTGCCAGCAGCTTAGAGGCGTGGGTAGCGGGGGGGGCTGAGCAGTTCTTC.

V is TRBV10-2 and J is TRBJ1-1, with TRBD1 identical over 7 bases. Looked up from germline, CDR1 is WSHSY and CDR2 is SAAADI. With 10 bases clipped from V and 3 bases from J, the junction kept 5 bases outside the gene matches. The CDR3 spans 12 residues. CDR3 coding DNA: TGCGCCACCGGGGGACAGCACACTGAAGCTTTCTTT. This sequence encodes CATGGQHTEAFF.

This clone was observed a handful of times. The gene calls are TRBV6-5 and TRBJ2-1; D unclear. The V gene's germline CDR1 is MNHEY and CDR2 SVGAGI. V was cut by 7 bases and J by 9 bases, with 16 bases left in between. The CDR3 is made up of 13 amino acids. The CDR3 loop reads CASKTLGAPEQFF. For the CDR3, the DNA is TGTGCCAGCAAAACTTTAGGAGCCCCTGAGCAGTTCTTC.

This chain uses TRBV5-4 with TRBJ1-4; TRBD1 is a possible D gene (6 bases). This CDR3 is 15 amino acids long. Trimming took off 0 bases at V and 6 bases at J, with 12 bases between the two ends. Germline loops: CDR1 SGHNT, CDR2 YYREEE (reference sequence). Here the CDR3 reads CASSLDGTPDEKLFF. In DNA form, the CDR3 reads TGTGCCAGCAGCTTGGATGGGACACCCGATGAAAAACTGTTTTTT.

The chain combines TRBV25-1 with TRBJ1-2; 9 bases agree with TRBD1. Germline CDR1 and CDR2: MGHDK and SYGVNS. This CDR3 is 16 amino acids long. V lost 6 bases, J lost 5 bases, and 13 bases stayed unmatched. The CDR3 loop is CASSSPGTGMGYGYTF. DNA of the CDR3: TGTGCCAGCAGCTCCCCCGGGACAGGGATGGGGTATGGCTACACCTTC.

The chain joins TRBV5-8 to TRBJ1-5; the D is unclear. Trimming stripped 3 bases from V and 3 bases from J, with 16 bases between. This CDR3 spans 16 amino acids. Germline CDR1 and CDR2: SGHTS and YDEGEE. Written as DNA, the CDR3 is TGTGCCAGCAGCTACCGGGATTCAAGGGACAATCAGCCCCAGCATTTT. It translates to CASSYRDSRDNQPQHF.

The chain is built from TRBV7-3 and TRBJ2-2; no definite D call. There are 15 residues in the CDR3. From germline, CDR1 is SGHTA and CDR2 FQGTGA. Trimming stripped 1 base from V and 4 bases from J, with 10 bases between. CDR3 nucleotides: TGTGCCAGCAGCTTAAGTTCTGTCGTCACCGGGGAGCTGTTTTTT. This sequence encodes CASSLSSVVTGELFF.

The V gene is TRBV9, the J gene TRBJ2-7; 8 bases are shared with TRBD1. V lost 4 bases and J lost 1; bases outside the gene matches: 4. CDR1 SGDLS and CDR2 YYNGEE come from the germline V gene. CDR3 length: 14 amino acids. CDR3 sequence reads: CASSFGTGSYEQYF. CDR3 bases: TGTGCCAGCAGCTTCGGGACAGGATCCTACGAGCAGTACTTC.

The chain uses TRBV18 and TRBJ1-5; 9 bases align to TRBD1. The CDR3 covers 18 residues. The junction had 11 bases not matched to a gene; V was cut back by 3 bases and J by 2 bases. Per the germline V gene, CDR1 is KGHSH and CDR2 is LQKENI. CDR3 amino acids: CASSPPNPGQGGNQPQHF. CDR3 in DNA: TGTGCCAGCTCACCGCCAAATCCGGGACAGGGTGGCAATCAGCCCCAGCATTTT.

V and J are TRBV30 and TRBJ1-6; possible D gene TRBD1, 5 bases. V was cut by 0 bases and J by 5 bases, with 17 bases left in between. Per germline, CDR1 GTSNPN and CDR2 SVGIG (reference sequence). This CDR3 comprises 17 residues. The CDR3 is CAWSVPGLPRDNSPLHF. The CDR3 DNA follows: TGTGCCTGGAGTGTACCGGGACTACCCCGGGATAATTCACCCCTCCACTTT.

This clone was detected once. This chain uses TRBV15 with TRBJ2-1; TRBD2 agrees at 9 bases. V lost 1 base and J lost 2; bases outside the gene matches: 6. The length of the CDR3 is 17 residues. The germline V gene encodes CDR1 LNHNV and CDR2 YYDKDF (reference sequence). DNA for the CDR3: TGTGCCACCAGCAGAGGGGCTAGCGGGGCCCCCTACAATGAGCAGTTCTTC. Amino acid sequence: CATSRGASGAPYNEQFF.

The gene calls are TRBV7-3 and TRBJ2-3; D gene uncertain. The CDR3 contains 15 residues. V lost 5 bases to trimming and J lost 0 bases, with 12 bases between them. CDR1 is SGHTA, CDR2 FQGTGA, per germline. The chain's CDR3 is CASSPGAGSTDTQYF. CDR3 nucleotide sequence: TGTGCCAGCAGCCCAGGCGCAGGTAGCACAGATACGCAGTATTTT.

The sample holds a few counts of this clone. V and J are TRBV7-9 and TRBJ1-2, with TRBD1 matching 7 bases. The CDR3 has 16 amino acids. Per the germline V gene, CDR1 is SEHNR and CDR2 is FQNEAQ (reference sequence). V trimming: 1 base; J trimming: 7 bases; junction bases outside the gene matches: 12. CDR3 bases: TGTGCCAGCAGCTTAGAGGCCCCAGGGGGTAGTGCTGGCTACACCTTC. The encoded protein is CASSLEAPGGSAGYTF.

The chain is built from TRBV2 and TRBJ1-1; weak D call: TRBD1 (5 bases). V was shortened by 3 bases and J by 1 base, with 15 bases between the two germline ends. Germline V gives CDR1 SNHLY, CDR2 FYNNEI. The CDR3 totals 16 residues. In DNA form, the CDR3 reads TGTGCCAGCAGTGATGTGGGGGGTAGGGGGAACACTGAAGCTTTCTTT. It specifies CASSDVGGRGNTEAFF.

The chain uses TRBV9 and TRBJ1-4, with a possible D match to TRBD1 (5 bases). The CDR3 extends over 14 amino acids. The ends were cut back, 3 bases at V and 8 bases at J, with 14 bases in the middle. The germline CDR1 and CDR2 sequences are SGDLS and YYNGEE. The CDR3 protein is CASSESPGDEKLFF. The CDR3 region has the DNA TGTGCCAGCAGCGAGTCCCCGGGGGACGAAAAACTGTTTTTT.

The chain's CDR3 is CASSLQGARGTGELFF. DNA for the CDR3: TGCGCCAGCAGCCTACAGGGGGCGCGGGGGACCGGGGAGCTGTTTTTT. This chain uses TRBV5-1 with TRBJ2-2; 9 bases are a match to TRBD1. The CDR3 consists of 16 residues. The V segment lost 4 bases and the J segment 5 bases; nucleotides outside the gene matches: 9. Germline V gene sequence: CDR1 SGHRS, CDR2 YFSETQ.

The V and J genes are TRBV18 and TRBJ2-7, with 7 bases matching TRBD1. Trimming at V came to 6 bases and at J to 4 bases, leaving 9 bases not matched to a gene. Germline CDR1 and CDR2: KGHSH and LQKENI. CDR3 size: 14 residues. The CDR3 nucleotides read TGTGCCAGCTCGGACCGGGACAGTTTTTACGAGCAGTACTTC. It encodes CASSDRDSFYEQYF.